Listed below are T cell receptor beta chains from one sample, sequenced in a study of T cells after yellow fever vaccination. TCRdb reprocessed the 5' RACE reads with MiXCR, giving one entry per CDR3 protein. This table has 450,000 to 650,000 distinct CDR3 sequences, about a fifth appearing once. This specimen consisted of PBMCs, obtained approximately 22 days after the first yellow fever vaccination. These receptors all stem from a man between 18 and 29 years old who received the YFV17D yellow fever vaccine. Each CDR3 is given with its conserved first and last residue. Each record gives: V gene, clone size, J gene, D gene, CDR3 protein, CDR3 DNA. The D gene is left open where the match is weak. Expanded clones get a size class; other rows say once, few or many, or leave the size out.

V: TRBV18
size: .
J: TRBJ2-2
D: .
CDR3: CASSPPPGSGELFF
DNA: TGTGCCAGCTCACCACCCCCAGGGTCCGGGGAGCTGTTTTTT

V: TRBV11-2
size: .
J: TRBJ2-5
D: .
CDR3: CASSLGTSLYF
DNA: TGTGCCAGCAGTCTCGGGACGTCGTTGTACTTC

V: TRBV6-1
size: few
J: TRBJ1-2
D: .
CDR3: CASSVASFLSYGYTF
DNA: TGTGCCAGCAGTGTGGCTTCATTTCTTAGCTATGGCTACACCTTC

V: TRBV11-2
size: .
J: TRBJ2-1
D: TRBD2
CDR3: CASSSLGSGGGIYNEQFF
DNA: TGTGCCAGCAGCTCCCTCGGTAGCGGGGGGGGGATCTACAATGAGCAGTTCTTC

V: TRBV5-1
size: .
J: TRBJ1-2
D: .
CDR3: CASSPIVGQDGGYGYTF
DNA: TGCGCCAGCAGCCCGATTGTAGGGCAGGACGGGGGCTATGGCTACACCTTC

V: TRBV6-6
size: once
J: TRBJ1-1
D: .
CDR3: CASSYKGDPEAFF
DNA: TGTGCCAGCAGTTACAAGGGAGATCCTGAAGCTTTCTTT

V: TRBV28
size: .
J: TRBJ2-1
D: .
CDR3: CASSFSVSEQFF
DNA: TGTGCCAGCAGTTTCTCGGTCAGTGAGCAGTTCTTC

V: TRBV6-1
size: .
J: TRBJ2-4
D: .
CDR3: CASSDVAGTGAKNIQYF
DNA: TGTGCCAGCAGTGACGTAGCCGGGACGGGTGCCAAAAACATTCAGTACTTC

V: TRBV20-1
size: .
J: TRBJ1-1
D: .
CDR3: CSAVSDIEAFF
DNA: TGCAGTGCTGTCTCCGACATTGAAGCTTTCTTT

V: TRBV7-6
size: .
J: TRBJ1-4
D: TRBD1
CDR3: CASSLRGRVYNEKLFF
DNA: TGTGCCAGCAGCCTCAGGGGGCGCGTCTATAATGAAAAACTGTTTTTT

V: TRBV6-1
size: .
J: TRBJ1-5
D: .
CDR3: CASRRAGASNQPQHF
DNA: TGTGCCAGCAGACGCGCCGGGGCTAGCAATCAGCCCCAGCATTTT

V: TRBV5-6
size: few
J: TRBJ2-5
D: TRBD1
CDR3: CASSSQPRDRAKTQYF
DNA: TGTGCCAGCAGCTCCCAACCCCGGGACAGGGCCAAGACCCAGTACTTC

V: TRBV4-2
size: many
J: TRBJ1-5
D: .
CDR3: CASSQDGVSNQPQHF
DNA: TGTGCCAGCAGCCAAGATGGTGTTAGCAATCAGCCCCAGCATTTT

V: TRBV2
size: .
J: TRBJ1-4
D: .
CDR3: CASSEGPNEKLFF
DNA: TGTGCCAGCAGTGAAGGGCCTAATGAAAAACTGTTTTTT

V: TRBV5-1
size: few
J: TRBJ2-2
D: .
CDR3: CASSWRGPNTGELFF
DNA: TGCGCCAGCAGCTGGCGGGGTCCGAACACCGGGGAGCTGTTTTTT

V: TRBV5-1
size: .
J: TRBJ2-3
D: .
CDR3: CASSYDLEGGDTQYF
DNA: TGCGCCAGCAGCTATGACCTCGAGGGTGGAGATACGCAGTATTTT

V: TRBV4-1
size: few
J: TRBJ2-3
D: .
CDR3: CASSLTRTTSTDTQYF
DNA: TGCGCCAGCAGCCTGACTAGAACTACTAGCACAGATACGCAGTATTTT

V: TRBV6-1
size: .
J: TRBJ2-2
D: TRBD1
CDR3: CSGQANTGELFF
DNA: TGTTCTGGACAGGCGAACACCGGGGAGCTGTTTTTT

V: TRBV5-1
size: few
J: TRBJ2-1
D: TRBD1
CDR3: CASSYTGTGGYDEQFF
DNA: TGCGCCAGCAGCTATACCGGGACAGGGGGCTACGATGAGCAGTTCTTC

V: TRBV12-5
size: .
J: TRBJ1-1
D: .
CDR3: CASGLVEGGSAFF
DNA: TGTGCTAGTGGTTTGGTAGAAGGGGGTTCGGCTTTCTTT

V: TRBV7-2
size: .
J: TRBJ2-7
D: .
CDR3: CASSTDPRYEQYF
DNA: TGTGCCAGCAGCACGGACCCACGCTACGAGCAGTACTTC

V: TRBV6-6
size: .
J: TRBJ2-5
D: .
CDR3: CASGIGWAETQYF
DNA: TGTGCCAGTGGCATCGGCTGGGCAGAGACCCAGTACTTC

V: TRBV20-1
size: many
J: TRBJ2-3
D: .
CDR3: CSAPAKRASTDTQYF
DNA: TGCAGTGCCCCCGCGAAGCGGGCTAGCACAGATACGCAGTATTTT

V: TRBV7-6
size: few
J: TRBJ2-7
D: .
CDR3: CASSPRLGSSYEQYF
DNA: TGTGCCAGCAGCCCCCGACTAGGTAGCTCCTACGAGCAGTACTTC

V: TRBV5-1
size: .
J: TRBJ1-4
D: .
CDR3: CASSSQVSNEKLFF
DNA: TGCGCCAGCAGCTCACAGGTTTCTAATGAAAAACTGTTTTTT

V: TRBV7-2
size: few
J: TRBJ2-3
D: TRBD1
CDR3: CASSSRDRRTDTQYF
DNA: TGTGCCAGCAGCTCCCGGGACAGACGCACAGATACGCAGTATTTT

V: TRBV12-3/TRBV12-4
size: .
J: TRBJ2-3
D: TRBD1
CDR3: CASSLFWTGSTDTQYF
DNA: TGTGCCAGCAGTTTGTTTTGGACAGGGAGCACAGATACGCAGTATTTT

V: TRBV9
size: few
J: TRBJ2-4
D: .
CDR3: CASSLTGGPQNIQYF
DNA: TGTGCCAGCAGCCTTACTGGGGGGCCCCAAAACATTCAGTACTTC

V: TRBV28
size: .
J: TRBJ1-5
D: .
CDR3: CASNSREISNQPQHF
DNA: TGTGCCAGCAATAGCAGGGAGATTAGCAATCAGCCCCAGCATTTT

V: TRBV5-1
size: .
J: TRBJ2-3
D: .
CDR3: CASSLVRTTDTQYF
DNA: TGCGCCAGCAGCTTGGTTAGGACCACAGATACGCAGTATTTT

V: TRBV9
size: few
J: TRBJ2-3
D: .
CDR3: CASSVEADTQYF
DNA: TGTGCCAGCAGCGTAGAGGCGGATACGCAGTATTTT

V: TRBV7-2
size: few
J: TRBJ1-2
D: .
CDR3: CASSLVSGAYYGYTF
DNA: TGTGCCAGCAGCTTAGTGAGCGGGGCGTACTATGGCTACACCTTC

V: TRBV7-9
size: few
J: TRBJ2-5
D: .
CDR3: CASSPTGGSKETQYF
DNA: TGTGCCAGCAGCCCCACGGGGGGCTCAAAAGAGACCCAGTACTTC

V: TRBV5-6
size: few
J: TRBJ2-3
D: .
CDR3: CASSFDRRGTDTQYF
DNA: TGTGCCAGCAGCTTCGACAGGCGGGGGACAGATACGCAGTATTTT

V: TRBV7-9
size: .
J: TRBJ2-2
D: .
CDR3: CASTEVLAENTGELFF
DNA: TGTGCCAGCACCGAGGTCCTAGCCGAAAACACCGGGGAGCTGTTTTTT

V: TRBV6-5
size: .
J: TRBJ2-7
D: .
CDR3: CASSYSPGSYEQYF
DNA: TGTGCCAGCAGTTACTCGCCAGGGAGCTACGAGCAGTACTTC

V: TRBV20-1
size: .
J: TRBJ2-2
D: TRBD2
CDR3: CSATPGGTGTSGGLNTGELFF
DNA: TGCAGTGCTACCCCTGGGGGAACCGGGACTAGCGGGGGGCTGAACACCGGGGAGCTGTTTTTT

V: TRBV7-2
size: .
J: TRBJ1-2
D: .
CDR3: CASSPGRENGYTF
DNA: TGTGCCAGCAGCCCAGGAAGGGAGAACGGCTACACCTTC

V: TRBV7-2
size: many
J: TRBJ2-5
D: TRBD2
CDR3: CASSLTSGGLVETQYF
DNA: TGTGCCAGCAGCTTAACCAGCGGGGGGCTAGTAGAGACCCAGTACTTC

V: TRBV9
size: few
J: TRBJ2-7
D: .
CDR3: CASSAGHSASYEQYF
DNA: TGTGCCAGCAGCGCAGGACACTCCGCGTCCTACGAGCAGTACTTC

V: TRBV19
size: many
J: TRBJ2-3
D: TRBD1
CDR3: CASSMDRASTDTQYF
DNA: TGTGCCAGTAGTATGGACAGGGCGAGCACAGATACGCAGTATTTT

V: TRBV5-1
size: .
J: TRBJ2-1
D: .
CDR3: CASRWGGNNEQFF
DNA: TGCGCCAGCAGATGGGGCGGAAACAATGAGCAGTTCTTC

V: TRBV4-2
size: .
J: TRBJ1-2
D: .
CDR3: CASSPGVSSYGYTF
DNA: TGTGCCAGCAGCCCGGGGGTCAGCAGCTATGGCTACACCTTC

V: TRBV5-1
size: .
J: TRBJ2-5
D: .
CDR3: CASSLEGGSAQYF
DNA: TGCGCCAGCAGCTTGGAGGGAGGTTCAGCCCAGTACTTC

V: TRBV1
size: .
J: TRBJ2-1
D: .
CDR3: CTSSPLAGGANEQFF
DNA: TGCACCAGCAGCCCTCTAGCGGGGGGGGCCAATGAGCAGTTCTTC

V: TRBV7-2
size: .
J: TRBJ1-6
D: .
CDR3: CASSTEGLNSPLHF
DNA: TGTGCCAGCAGCACCGAGGGTCTTAATTCACCCCTCCACTTT

V: TRBV4-3
size: .
J: TRBJ1-2
D: .
CDR3: CASSQDRGRGYYGYTF
DNA: TGCGCCAGCAGCCAAGATAGGGGCAGGGGATATTATGGCTACACCTTC

V: TRBV12-3/TRBV12-4
size: .
J: TRBJ2-1
D: .
CDR3: CASSTGTAGHNEQFF
DNA: TGTGCCAGCAGCACCGGGACTGCGGGTCACAATGAGCAGTTCTTC

V: TRBV3-1
size: .
J: TRBJ2-3
D: TRBD2
CDR3: CASTLTASGGADTQYF
DNA: TGTGCCAGCACCCTGACGGCTAGCGGGGGGGCGGATACGCAGTATTTT

V: TRBV15
size: .
J: TRBJ1-3
D: .
CDR3: CATSRAGQGSGNTIYF
DNA: TGTGCCACCAGCAGAGCCGGGCAAGGCTCTGGAAACACCATATATTTT

V: TRBV2
size: few
J: TRBJ2-1
D: .
CDR3: CASSEGSRLYNEQFF
DNA: TGTGCCAGCAGTGAAGGTTCCAGACTTTACAATGAGCAGTTCTTC

V: TRBV24-1
size: .
J: TRBJ1-5
D: .
CDR3: CATSVAYTAEDQPQHF
DNA: TGTGCCACCAGTGTAGCCTACACCGCTGAAGACCAGCCCCAGCATTTT

V: TRBV5-1
size: few
J: TRBJ2-7
D: TRBD1
CDR3: CASSLAFPARTGAHEQYF
DNA: TGCGCCAGCAGCTTGGCGTTTCCGGCGAGGACAGGGGCTCATGAGCAGTACTTC

V: TRBV27
size: once
J: TRBJ2-3
D: .
CDR3: CASSRIRVLSTDTQYF
DNA: TGTGCCAGCAGTCGTATAAGAGTACTAAGCACAGATACGCAGTATTTT

V: TRBV7-6
size: .
J: TRBJ1-6
D: TRBD1
CDR3: CASSTGGASPLHF
DNA: TGTGCCAGCAGCACAGGGGGTGCCTCACCCCTCCACTTT

V: TRBV20-1
size: few
J: TRBJ2-3
D: .
CDR3: CSARALRGGHTDTQYF
DNA: TGCAGTGCTAGGGCCCTAAGGGGCGGCCACACAGATACGCAGTATTTT

V: TRBV30
size: .
J: TRBJ2-1
D: TRBD1
CDR3: CASQGAYNEQFF
DNA: TGTGCCAGTCAGGGGGCTTATAATGAGCAGTTCTTC

V: TRBV2
size: .
J: TRBJ2-5
D: .
CDR3: CASSGGGTGTQYF
DNA: TGTGCCAGCAGTGGAGGGGGGACGGGGACCCAGTACTTC

V: TRBV11-2
size: many
J: TRBJ2-3
D: TRBD2
CDR3: CASSPSGGADTQYF
DNA: TGTGCCAGCAGCCCAAGCGGGGGTGCAGATACGCAGTATTTT